This TCR beta chain originates from a study of regulatory T cells in long-lasting Graves disease. The overall study: Persistence in Graves' disease required over 5 years of antithyroid drugs plus positive TSH receptor antibodies.

CDR3-region Arm-PCR and iRepertoire HTBI primers produced the TCR beta libraries. TCRdb re-called the multiplex PCR reads through MiXCR, storing one row per CDR3 protein. In the table there are 650,000 to 700,000 distinct CDR3 sequences, about 32% of which are singletons. Noted time point: persistent/refractory GD, antithyroid drugs over 5 years with positive TRAb. Extracted RNA from PBMCs served as the source of the TCR library. Diagnosing Graves' disease relied on the American Thyroid Association guidelines. The CDR3 has 13 residues. Trimming removed 3 bases from V and 6 bases from J, with 12 bases in between. CDR1 is SGHRS, CDR2 YFSETQ, per germline.

The sequence was obtained from a female donor with Graves disease. The starting material was peripheral blood mononuclear cells (PBMCs), obtained when the disease was refractory, from a patient treated with antithyroid drugs. V usage is TRBV5-1 and J usage is TRBJ1-2; maybe TRBD1 (6 bases). CDR3: CASSSAGGHGYTF. As DNA, the CDR3 is TGCGCCAGCAGCTCCGCCGGGGGGCATGGCTACACCTTC.